This TCR beta chain derives from a study of early T cells in non-severe SARS-CoV-2 infection. Study overall: Investigators sequenced bulk RNA drawn from unsorted whole blood, and chains remained unpaired. Study outcomes and limitations: Matching with VDJdb favored anti-spike CD8 responses (missing private and CD4 specificities).

CDR3 size: 14 residues. Germline lookup yields CDR1 MGHDK and CDR2 SYGVNS. Trimming removed 10 bases from V and 0 bases from J; junction bases left unmatched: 8. Points on this clonotype: Its antigen is as yet unknown.

Unique molecular identifiers (one per individual cDNA molecule) were attached. TCRdb recomputed calls from the 5' RACE reads with MiXCR, one row per CDR3 protein. The sample includes fewer than 55,000 distinct CDR3 sequences, approximately 6.5% of them seen just once. This material consisted of whole blood, taken at baseline. The receptor's source is an adult who was a healthcare worker with PCR-confirmed SARS-CoV-2 infection or an uninfected control (not recorded which). The rearrangement joins TRBV25-1 to TRBJ2-7; 8 bases are a match to TRBD2. The CDR3 is CATQRAGGSYEQYF. The CDR3 DNA reads TGTGCCACCCAGCGGGCGGGGGGCTCCTACGAGCAGTACTTC.